This note documents a single TCR beta chain sequence. Its target is unknown. These data belong to a study of shared clonotypes between healthy human individuals. Findings and limits, study-wide: Rarefaction exposed incomplete sorted-subset sequencing despite large depth. It was the few donors that limited the genetic and exposure-history diversity represented.

Clones were sequenced by immunoSEQ multiplex PCR, and TCRdb holds only the in-frame ones, with some missing. The profile covers millions of clones, with around 96% appearing a single time and approximately 1.2% taken by the ten largest. The CDR3 spans 15 residues. Looked up from germline, CDR1 is SGHRS and CDR2 is YFSETQ. V was clipped by 7 bases and J by 6 bases, with 23 bases between them. The naive CD8 population came from CD45RO-negative cells selected for CCR7, without terminally differentiated effector memory CD45RA+ cells. Donation came from healthy HIV-negative adults that had no recent acute infections or vaccinations.

This chain uses TRBV5-1 with TRBJ2-7; D perhaps matches TRBD2 (6 bases). The sequencing sample was made of naive CD8+ T cells sorted from blood. The TCR comes from a man aged 18 to 29 in good health. CDR3 region: CASQAGDSVELEQYF. CDR3 DNA: TGCGCCAGCCAAGCGGGCGACAGCGTCGAGCTCGAGCAGTACTTC.